These 10 T cell receptor beta chains originate from one sample sequenced in a study of cytomegalovirus exposure and HLA in healthy donors. The PCR made use of 60 Vbeta and 13 Jbeta primers. TCRdb keeps only in-frame clones here, not all; method: immunoSEQ multiplex PCR. The sample includes 95,000 to 150,000 clones, approximately 73% of them seen just once. The specimen sequenced was PBMCs. The receptors here all came from a man aged 55 to 70 in good health and CMV-seropositive.

The chain joins TRBV6-1 to TRBJ1-2, with 8 bases that match TRBD1. Looked up from germline, CDR1 is MNHNS and CDR2 is SASEGT. CDR3 length: 14 residues. J lost 3 bases, V lost 10 bases, and 10 bases had no gene match. DNA of the CDR3: TGTGCCACGCCTAGGACAGGGTGGGACTATGGCTACACCTTC. Its translation: CATPRTGWDYGYTF.

The chain carries TRBV28 and TRBJ2-7; D might be TRBD2 (5 bases). CDR1 is MDHEN, CDR2 SYDVKM, per germline. The CDR3 has 15 amino acids. V was cut by 4 bases and J by 2 bases, with 15 bases left in between. CDR3 residues: CASSSQAGTAYEQYF. The DNA for the CDR3 is TGTGCCAGCAGTTCCCAGGCGGGCACCGCCTACGAGCAGTACTTC.

V is TRBV5-8 and J is TRBJ2-6; D remains ambiguous. The V gene's germline CDR1 is SGHTS and CDR2 YDEGEE. V was pared by 4 bases and J by 4 bases, with 9 bases between. CDR3 size: 14 residues. CDR3 loop: CASSRRSGANVLTF. CDR3 coding DNA: TGTGCCAGCAGCCGCAGGTCCGGGGCCAACGTCCTGACTTTC.

The V gene is TRBV19, the J gene TRBJ2-7, with TRBD2 matching over 10 bases. Germline CDR1 LNHDA, CDR2 SQIVND (reference sequence). CDR3 size: 14 residues. The junction had 9 bases not matched to a gene; V was cut back by 6 bases and J by 7 bases. As DNA, the CDR3 is TGTGCCAGTAGCCGAACTAGCGGGGCGGGTGAGCAGTACTTC. Amino acid sequence: CASSRTSGAGEQYF.

This chain uses TRBV5-1 with TRBJ2-5; D is unresolved. Looked up from germline, CDR1 is SGHRS and CDR2 is YFSETQ. Trimming cost V 0 bases and J 5 bases, with 11 bases left between them. This CDR3 contains 14 residues. The CDR3 sequence: CASSLASRLETQYF. CDR3 bases: TGCGCCAGCAGCTTGGCCTCTAGGTTGGAGACCCAGTACTTC.

The chain uses TRBV7-9 and TRBJ2-7, with 12 positions matching TRBD1. The V gene end was trimmed by 5 bases and the J gene end by 6 bases; junction bases not matched to a gene: 5. The CDR3 totals 14 residues. The germline CDR1 and CDR2 sequences are SEHNR and FQNEAQ (reference sequence). This CDR3 reads CASSPGTGGREQYF. The CDR3 bases are TGTGCCAGCAGCCCCGGGACAGGGGGCCGCGAGCAGTACTTC.

This chain uses TRBV5-6 with TRBJ2-5; 8 bases map to TRBD2. V lost 4 bases and J lost 0; bases outside the gene matches: 8. The CDR3 is 16 residues long. Germline-derived CDR1 and CDR2 are SGHDT and YYEEEE. CDR3 residues: CASSGVKRGYQETQYF. CDR3 coding DNA: TGTGCCAGCAGCGGCGTTAAGCGGGGGTACCAAGAGACCCAGTACTTC.

This clone was counted between two and nine times. The rearrangement links TRBV25-1 to TRBJ1-2, with TRBD1 as a possible D gene (5 bases). Germline CDR1 and CDR2: MGHDK and SYGVNS. The CDR3 is 12 amino acids. Deletions cut 7 bases from V and 5 bases from J, with 11 bases between. CDR3 nucleotides: TGTGCCAGCACCCATGGGGCATATGGCTACACCTTC. Translated, it gives CASTHGAYGYTF.

This chain uses TRBV5-1 with TRBJ2-5, with D perhaps TRBD2 (6 bases). The assigned J gene may be wrong: the sequence end matches TRBJ2-7 better. This CDR3 region has 13 residues. Per the germline V gene, CDR1 is SGHRS and CDR2 is YFSETQ. The CDR3 is CASSKGLPYEQYF. Here the CDR3 DNA reads TGCGCCAGCAGCAAGGGACTTCCCTACGAGCAGTACTTC.

To note about this clone: The same CDR3 is also encoded by other DNA sequences in this sample. The V gene is TRBV5-1, the J gene TRBJ2-2, with 7 bases fitting TRBD2. Germline CDR1 is SGHRS and CDR2 is YFSETQ. This CDR3 is built from 15 residues. The ends lost 0 bases at V and 5 bases at J; junction bases unmatched: 4. CDR3: CASSLVQGGTGELFF. The CDR3 DNA reads TGCGCCAGCAGCTTGGTCCAGGGAGGGACCGGGGAGCTGTTTTTT.